Below are 12 T cell receptor beta chains sequenced from a single sample in a study of monozygotic twins with inflammatory bowel disease. TCRdb reworked the 5' RACE reads into one entry per CDR3 protein, no DNA. Across about 330,000 distinct CDR3 sequences, the top ten clones capture around 2% of the sample. Sequencing was done on a sample of blood. Receptors originate from a human donor with ulcerative colitis or Crohn's disease, or a healthy co-twin of an affected twin (not recorded which).

V is TRBV7-9 and J is TRBJ1-2. The germline gives CDR1 SEHNR, CDR2 FQNEAQ (reference sequence). This CDR3 is built from 11 residues. CDR3 protein: CASSSEGGYTF. Complete variable domain (other parts from reference TRBV7-9 and TRBJ1-2): DTGVSQNPRHKITKRGQNVTFRCDPISEHNRLYWYRQTLGQGPEFLTYFQNEAQLEKSRLLSDRFSAERPKGSFSTLEIQRTEQGDSAMYLCASSSEGGYTFGSGTRLTVV.

The V call is TRBV20-1, the J call TRBJ1-2; the D gene TCRdb calls, TRBD1, cannot be checked with no DNA. The CDR3 has 13 amino acids. Germline V gene lookup returns CDR1 DFQATT and CDR2 SNEGSKA (reference sequence). The CDR3 region is CIFRATGRLGYTF.

The rearrangement uses TRBV12-3 or TRBV12-4 and TRBJ1-6; the TCRdb call, TRBD1, lacks DNA for checking. The CDR3 consists of 16 residues. CDR3 in amino acids: CASSRARDSYNSPLHF.

The V call is TRBV12-3 or TRBV12-4, the J call TRBJ2-7; the D gene TCRdb calls, TRBD1, cannot be checked with no DNA. The CDR3 has 14 residues. CDR3 region: CASSSGQGDNEQYF.

The rearrangement joins TRBV10-2 to TRBJ2-3; TCRdb outputs TRBD2, but without DNA this stays unchecked. Germline V gene sequence: CDR1 WSHSY, CDR2 SAAADI. The CDR3 is 16 amino acids. CDR3 loop: CASSGLAGGPSDTQYF.

The chain recombines TRBV3-1 with TRBJ1-1. The germline V gene has CDR1 LGHDT and CDR2 YNNKEL (reference sequence). This CDR3 is 13 amino acids long. CDR3: CASSQVEGSEAFF.

The chain joins TRBV6-5 to TRBJ1-1. The CDR3 extends over 13 amino acids. The germline CDR1 and CDR2 sequences are MNHEY and SVGAGI. CDR3 region: CASSPRESTEAFF.

This chain links TRBV7-2 with TRBJ1-5. Germline assignment: CDR1 SGHTA and CDR2 FQGNSA. CDR3 length: 15 residues. The CDR3 reads CASSSGPYSNQPQHF.

This rearrangement joins TRBV6-2 or TRBV6-3 to TRBJ2-4; TCRdb gives TRBD2 as the D gene, but with no DNA this cannot be confirmed. There are 19 residues in the CDR3. Germline lookup yields CDR1 MNHEY and CDR2 SVGEGT. The CDR3 region is CASSSLGTSGRSAKNIQYF.

The chain combines TRBV5-1 with TRBJ2-7; TCRdb's D call of TRBD1 is untestable without DNA. This CDR3 is 12 amino acids long. Germline V gene lookup returns CDR1 SGHRS and CDR2 YFSETQ. The CDR3 reads CASAGQTYEQYF.

This rearrangement joins TRBV20-1 to TRBJ2-7; TCRdb names TRBD2, which stays unverified in the absence of DNA. Germline loops: CDR1 DFQATT, CDR2 SNEGSKA (reference sequence). The CDR3 contains 13 residues. The CDR3 reads CSATLQQGTSPYF.

This chain uses TRBV5-1 with TRBJ2-7; the D gene TCRdb calls, TRBD1, cannot be checked with no DNA. Germline lookup yields CDR1 SGHRS and CDR2 YFSETQ. There are 14 residues in the CDR3. This CDR3 is CASSFGASAYEQYF.